This T cell receptor beta chain derives from a study of T-cell reconstitution after alpha-beta-depleted transplantation in children (dated by TCRdb to between 2015 and 2016). At the level of the whole study: The study quantitatively tracked T-cell immune reconstitution after TCRalphabeta/CD19-depleted allogeneic hematopoietic cell transplantation in children using TCR repertoire profiling.

To prepare the library, PCR was applied. TCRdb lists the instrument as Illumina HiSeq 2500. TCR library preparation used molecular barcoding, with unique molecular identifiers applied to normalize quantification of the TCRbeta repertoire. Using fastp trimming at Q25 and MiXCR clonotype assembly, TCRdb reanalyzed the public sequencing data and kept in-frame beta chains. Rows with a matching CDR3 protein are joined into one entry that keeps the most common DNA and genes. Across this sample there are around 200,000 distinct CDR3 sequences, with roughly 9% seen only once. The ten top clones hold around 6.2% of the sample. This clonotype has at least ten counts. It lacks a known antigen. It has no much larger one-base neighbor in the sample; base qualities were not kept. The junction shows trimming of 1 base on V and 3 bases on J, plus 9 bases between the germline ends. The germline V gene (reference sequence) provides CDR1 DFQATT and CDR2 SNEGSKA. Reading from cysteine to phenylalanine, the CDR3 counts 13 amino acids. Just the 39-base CDR3 DNA is kept, in frame starting at base 1.

The sequences come from PBMCs from the stem cell graft donor, collected from the stem cell graft. This sequence uses TRBV20-1 and TRBJ1-2; the D segment could be TRBD1, given 5 matching bases. This TCR was recovered from a human donor who donated a stem cell graft to a child with acute lymphoblastic leukemia. The DNA sequence is as follows: TGCAGTGCTAGAGTGGGCAGGGACTATGGCTACACCTTC. It specifies CSARVGRDYGYTF.